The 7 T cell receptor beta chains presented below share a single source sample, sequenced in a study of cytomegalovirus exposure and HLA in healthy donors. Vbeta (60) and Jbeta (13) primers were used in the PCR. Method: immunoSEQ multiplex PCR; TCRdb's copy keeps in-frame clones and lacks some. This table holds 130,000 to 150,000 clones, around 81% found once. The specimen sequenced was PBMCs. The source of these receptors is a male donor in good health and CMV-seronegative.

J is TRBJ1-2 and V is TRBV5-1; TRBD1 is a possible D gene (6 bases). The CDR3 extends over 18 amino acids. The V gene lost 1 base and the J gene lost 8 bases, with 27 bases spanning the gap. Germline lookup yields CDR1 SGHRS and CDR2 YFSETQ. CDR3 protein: CASSLRGSAVEEGVGYTF. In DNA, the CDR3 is TGCGCCAGCAGCTTGAGGGGGTCGGCGGTGGAAGAAGGAGTCGGCTACACCTTC.

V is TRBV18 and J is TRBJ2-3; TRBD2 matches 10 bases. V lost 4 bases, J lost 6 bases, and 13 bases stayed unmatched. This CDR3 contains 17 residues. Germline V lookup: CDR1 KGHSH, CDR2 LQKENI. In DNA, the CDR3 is TGTGCCAGCTCACGGTTAGCGGGGGGCCACCCACCGGATACGCAGTATTTT. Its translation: CASSRLAGGHPPDTQYF.

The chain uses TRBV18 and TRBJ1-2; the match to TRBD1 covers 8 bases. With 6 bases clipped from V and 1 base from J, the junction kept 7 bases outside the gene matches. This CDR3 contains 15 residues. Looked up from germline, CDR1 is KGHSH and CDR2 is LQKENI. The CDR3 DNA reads TGTGCCAGCTCTCCCTCGGACAGGGTTAACTATGGCTACACCTTC. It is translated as CASSPSDRVNYGYTF.

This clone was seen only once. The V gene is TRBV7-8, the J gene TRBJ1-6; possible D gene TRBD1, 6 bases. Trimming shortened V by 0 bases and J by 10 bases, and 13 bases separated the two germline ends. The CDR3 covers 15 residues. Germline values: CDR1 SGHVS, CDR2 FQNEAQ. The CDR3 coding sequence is TGTGCCAGCAGCTTAGCGCTTATAAGGGGGTCACCCCTCCACTTT. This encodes CASSLALIRGSPLHF.

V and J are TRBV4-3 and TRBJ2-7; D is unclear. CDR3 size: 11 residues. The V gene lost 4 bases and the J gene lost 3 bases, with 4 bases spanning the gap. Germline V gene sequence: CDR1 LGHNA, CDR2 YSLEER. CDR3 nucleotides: TGCGCCAGCAGCCCCATCTACGAGCAGTACTTC. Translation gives CASSPIYEQYF.

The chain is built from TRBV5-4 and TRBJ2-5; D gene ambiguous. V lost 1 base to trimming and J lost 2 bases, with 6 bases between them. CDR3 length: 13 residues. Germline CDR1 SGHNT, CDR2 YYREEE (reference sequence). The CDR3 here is CASSLSGQETQYF. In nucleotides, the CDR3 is TGTGCCAGCAGCTTGTCAGGACAAGAGACCCAGTACTTC. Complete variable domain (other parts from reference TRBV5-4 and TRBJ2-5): ETGVTQSPTHLIKTRGQQVTLRCSSQSGHNTVSWYQQALGQGPQFIFQYYREEENGRGNFPPRFSGLQFPNYSSELNVNALELDDSALYLCASSLSGQETQYFGPGTRLLVL.

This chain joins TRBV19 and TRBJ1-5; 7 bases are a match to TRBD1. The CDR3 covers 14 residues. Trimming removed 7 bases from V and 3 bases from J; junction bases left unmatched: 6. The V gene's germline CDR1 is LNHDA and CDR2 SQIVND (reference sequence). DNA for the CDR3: TGTGCCAGTACCCGGGACAGATACAATCAGCCCCAGCATTTT. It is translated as CASTRDRYNQPQHF. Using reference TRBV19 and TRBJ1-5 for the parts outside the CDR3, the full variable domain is DGGITQSPKYLFRKEGQNVTLSCEQNLNHDAMYWYRQDPGQGLRLIYYSQIVNDFQKGDIAEGYSVSREKKESFPLTVTSAQKNPTAFYLCASTRDRYNQPQHFGDGTRLSIL.